The rows below give T cell receptor beta chains drawn from one sample of a study of blood T cells in healthy people across ages. In TCRdb, the 5' RACE reads were re-called with MiXCR into one record per CDR3 protein. The data contain 630,000 or so distinct CDR3 sequences, roughly 31% of them singletons. The material sequenced was blood. These receptors came from an elderly woman in good health. Each CDR3 is given with its conserved first and last residue. A D gene is named only where the DNA matches it firmly. Rows give clone size only sometimes, using once, few, many, or a class for an expanded clone.

TRBV20-1	TRBJ2-2	.	TRBD1	TGCAGTGCTAGCCCGGTGGCAGGGGGCTCCACCGGGGAGCTGTTTTTT	CSASPVAGGSTGELFF
TRBV24-1	TRBJ2-3	.	.	TGTGCCACCAGTGAGATGACACACCCGGGCACAGATACGCAGTATTTT	CATSEMTHPGTDTQYF
TRBV5-1	TRBJ1-1	many	.	TGCGCCAGCAGCTTGAATGGGGGAGGGACTGAAGCTTTCTTT	CASSLNGGGTEAFF
TRBV30	TRBJ1-4	many	.	TGTGCCTGGAGCTCCTCCGGACCCTCGGAGGAAAAACTGTTTTTT	CAWSSSGPSEEKLFF
TRBV15	TRBJ1-2	few	.	TGTGCCGCGAGCAAAACAGGTTATGGCTACACCTTC	CAASKTGYGYTF
TRBV5-1	TRBJ1-2	few	TRBD1	TGCGCCAGCAGCTTGGGTCCGTATAAGGGGGCGCATGGTAACTATGGCTACACCTTC	CASSLGPYKGAHGNYGYTF
TRBV19	TRBJ2-4	.	TRBD2	TGTGCCAGTAGTGTGACTAGCGGGGGTGGCAAAAACATTCAGTACTTC	CASSVTSGGGKNIQYF
TRBV30	TRBJ1-6	many	.	TGTGCCTGGAATACAGGAATAAATTCACCCCTCCACTTT	CAWNTGINSPLHF
TRBV6-5	TRBJ2-3	many	TRBD2	TGTGCCAGCAGTGGACTAGCGGGGGCCACAGATACGCAGTATTTT	CASSGLAGATDTQYF
TRBV7-2	TRBJ2-7	many	.	TGTGCCAGCAGCTTAGCACCAGCTACCTACGAGCAGTACTTC	CASSLAPATYEQYF
TRBV29-1	TRBJ2-3	.	.	TGCAGCGTTCACGGGAAGATGACAGATACGCAGTATTTT	CSVHGKMTDTQYF
TRBV9	TRBJ2-5	many	.	TGTGCCAGCAGCCCGAGCGCCCTCAGGCCTCAAGAGACCCAGTACTTC	CASSPSALRPQETQYF
TRBV29-1	TRBJ1-2	.	.	TGCAGCGTCCGCCAGGATCCAGTGTACAACTATGGCTACACCTTC	CSVRQDPVYNYGYTF
TRBV27	TRBJ2-2	many	.	TGTGCCAGCAGTTCTTACAGGGTTACGCCCGGGGAGCTGTTTTTT	CASSSYRVTPGELFF
TRBV5-1	TRBJ2-3	many	TRBD2	TGCGCCAGCAGATGGTACGGACTAGCGACAGATACGCAGTATTTT	CASRWYGLATDTQYF
TRBV20-1	TRBJ2-1	many	TRBD1	TGCAGTGCTTCGGGACAGGATGACTACAATGAGCAGTTCTTC	CSASGQDDYNEQFF
TRBV20-1	TRBJ2-5	many	TRBD2	TGCAGTGCTCTCAAACTAGCGGAGACCCAGTACTTC	CSALKLAETQYF
TRBV7-2	TRBJ2-5	many	.	TGTGCCAGCAGCACTGGACCGGAGGCAGGCACCCAAGAGACCCAGTACTTC	CASSTGPEAGTQETQYF
TRBV15	TRBJ1-5	few	.	TGTGCCACCAGCAGACACACACAGCCCCAGCATTTT	CATSRHTQPQHF
TRBV7-2	TRBJ1-1	many	.	TGTGCCAGCAGCCAAGACTTGGGGGGTGAAGCTTTCTTT	CASSQDLGGEAFF
TRBV20-1	TRBJ2-1	.	TRBD2	TGCAGTGCTACCCGGGGACTAGCGGGAGGAACTTCCAATGAGCAGTTCTTC	CSATRGLAGGTSNEQFF
TRBV6-4	TRBJ2-1	.	TRBD2	TGTGCCAGCAGTAGCGGGGGGACCACCAATGAGCAGTTCTTC	CASSSGGTTNEQFF
TRBV12-3/TRBV12-4	TRBJ2-3	.	.	TGTGCCAGCACGCAGTTGAGCACAGATACGCAGTATTTT	CASTQLSTDTQYF
TRBV28	TRBJ2-7	many	.	TGTGCCAGCAGGTGGGGCAGAGCCACCTACGAGCAGTACTTC	CASRWGRATYEQYF
TRBV4-2	TRBJ1-2	many	.	TGTGCCAGCAGCCAAACACGGGCGCAGAATGGCTACACCTTC	CASSQTRAQNGYTF
TRBV6-1	TRBJ2-5	many	.	TGTGCCAGCAGTGGAGTGTCTAGCACAGAGACCCAGTACTTC	CASSGVSSTETQYF
TRBV2	TRBJ2-3	.	TRBD1	TGTGCCAGCAGCGGGGACAGGGGGGCAGATACGCAGTATTTT	CASSGDRGADTQYF
TRBV4-3	TRBJ1-2	many	TRBD1	TGCGCCAGCAGCCTAGCACAGGGGACCGACTCTAACTATGGCTACACCTTC	CASSLAQGTDSNYGYTF
TRBV6-2/TRBV6-3	TRBJ2-7	many	.	TGTGCCAGCAGAGATCCAGTTCTCCCTAGCGTTTCTGGAAACGAGCAGTACTTC	CASRDPVLPSVSGNEQYF
TRBV7-2	TRBJ2-3	.	TRBD2	TGTGCCAGCAGCTTAAGGTCGGCGGGGGGGATCACAGGTACGCAGTATTTT	CASSLRSAGGITGTQYF
TRBV5-1	TRBJ2-2	once	.	TGCGCCAGCAGCTTCGGGGCGGACCTAACAAACACCGGGGAGCTGTTTTTT	CASSFGADLTNTGELFF
TRBV7-3	TRBJ2-4	many	TRBD1	TGTGCCAGCAGTCTAACAGGGGGACCCAAAAACATTCAGTACTTC	CASSLTGGPKNIQYF
TRBV27	TRBJ2-5	many	TRBD1	TGTGCCAGCAGCAAAAACAGGGGGGAAGAGACCCAGTACTTC	CASSKNRGEETQYF
TRBV27	TRBJ2-7	.	TRBD1	TGTGCCAGCAGAGGGTTAGGGACAGGGGAATACGAGCAGTACTTC	CASRGLGTGEYEQYF
TRBV5-1	TRBJ2-1	few	.	TGCGCCAGCACCCCAGACTCTATGGGGACTGAGCAGTTCTTC	CASTPDSMGTEQFF
TRBV5-1	TRBJ2-1	.	TRBD2	TGCGCCAGCAGCCCCTCGGGACTAGCGGGAGGGGAGCAGTTCTTC	CASSPSGLAGGEQFF
TRBV7-2	TRBJ2-5	many	.	TGTGCCAGCAGCTTAGGGGGGCTGGCAGAGACCCAGTACTTC	CASSLGGLAETQYF
TRBV12-3/TRBV12-4	TRBJ1-3	few	.	TGTGCCAGCAGTTTAAATTTGGTGCGGGGGAGCTCTGGAAACACCATATATTTT	CASSLNLVRGSSGNTIYF
TRBV30	TRBJ1-2	few	.	TGTGCCTGGAGTAAAAACTATGGCTACACCTTC	CAWSKNYGYTF
TRBV6-6	TRBJ1-4	.	.	TGTGCCAGCAGTAGGTCCTCGAAGGGGCTGTTTTTT	CASSRSSKGLFF